Reported below is one TCR beta chain. The data are from a study of early T cells in non-severe SARS-CoV-2 infection. TCRdb re-called the 5' RACE reads through MiXCR, storing one row per CDR3 protein. The sample holds roughly 90,000 distinct CDR3 sequences, 12% to 15% seen once. The CDR3 length is 13 residues. The V end was cut by 4 bases, the J end by 7 bases, with 14 bases between. Per the germline V gene, CDR1 is SGHRS and CDR2 is YFSETQ. Input material: whole blood. The sequence derives from an adult who was a healthcare worker with PCR-confirmed SARS-CoV-2 infection or an uninfected control (not recorded which). V is TRBV5-1 and J is TRBJ1-1; D ambiguous. The CDR3 coding sequence is TGCGCCAGCAGCCCGAGGGAGTCGTTTGAAGCTTTCTTT. Encoded protein: CASSPRESFEAFF.